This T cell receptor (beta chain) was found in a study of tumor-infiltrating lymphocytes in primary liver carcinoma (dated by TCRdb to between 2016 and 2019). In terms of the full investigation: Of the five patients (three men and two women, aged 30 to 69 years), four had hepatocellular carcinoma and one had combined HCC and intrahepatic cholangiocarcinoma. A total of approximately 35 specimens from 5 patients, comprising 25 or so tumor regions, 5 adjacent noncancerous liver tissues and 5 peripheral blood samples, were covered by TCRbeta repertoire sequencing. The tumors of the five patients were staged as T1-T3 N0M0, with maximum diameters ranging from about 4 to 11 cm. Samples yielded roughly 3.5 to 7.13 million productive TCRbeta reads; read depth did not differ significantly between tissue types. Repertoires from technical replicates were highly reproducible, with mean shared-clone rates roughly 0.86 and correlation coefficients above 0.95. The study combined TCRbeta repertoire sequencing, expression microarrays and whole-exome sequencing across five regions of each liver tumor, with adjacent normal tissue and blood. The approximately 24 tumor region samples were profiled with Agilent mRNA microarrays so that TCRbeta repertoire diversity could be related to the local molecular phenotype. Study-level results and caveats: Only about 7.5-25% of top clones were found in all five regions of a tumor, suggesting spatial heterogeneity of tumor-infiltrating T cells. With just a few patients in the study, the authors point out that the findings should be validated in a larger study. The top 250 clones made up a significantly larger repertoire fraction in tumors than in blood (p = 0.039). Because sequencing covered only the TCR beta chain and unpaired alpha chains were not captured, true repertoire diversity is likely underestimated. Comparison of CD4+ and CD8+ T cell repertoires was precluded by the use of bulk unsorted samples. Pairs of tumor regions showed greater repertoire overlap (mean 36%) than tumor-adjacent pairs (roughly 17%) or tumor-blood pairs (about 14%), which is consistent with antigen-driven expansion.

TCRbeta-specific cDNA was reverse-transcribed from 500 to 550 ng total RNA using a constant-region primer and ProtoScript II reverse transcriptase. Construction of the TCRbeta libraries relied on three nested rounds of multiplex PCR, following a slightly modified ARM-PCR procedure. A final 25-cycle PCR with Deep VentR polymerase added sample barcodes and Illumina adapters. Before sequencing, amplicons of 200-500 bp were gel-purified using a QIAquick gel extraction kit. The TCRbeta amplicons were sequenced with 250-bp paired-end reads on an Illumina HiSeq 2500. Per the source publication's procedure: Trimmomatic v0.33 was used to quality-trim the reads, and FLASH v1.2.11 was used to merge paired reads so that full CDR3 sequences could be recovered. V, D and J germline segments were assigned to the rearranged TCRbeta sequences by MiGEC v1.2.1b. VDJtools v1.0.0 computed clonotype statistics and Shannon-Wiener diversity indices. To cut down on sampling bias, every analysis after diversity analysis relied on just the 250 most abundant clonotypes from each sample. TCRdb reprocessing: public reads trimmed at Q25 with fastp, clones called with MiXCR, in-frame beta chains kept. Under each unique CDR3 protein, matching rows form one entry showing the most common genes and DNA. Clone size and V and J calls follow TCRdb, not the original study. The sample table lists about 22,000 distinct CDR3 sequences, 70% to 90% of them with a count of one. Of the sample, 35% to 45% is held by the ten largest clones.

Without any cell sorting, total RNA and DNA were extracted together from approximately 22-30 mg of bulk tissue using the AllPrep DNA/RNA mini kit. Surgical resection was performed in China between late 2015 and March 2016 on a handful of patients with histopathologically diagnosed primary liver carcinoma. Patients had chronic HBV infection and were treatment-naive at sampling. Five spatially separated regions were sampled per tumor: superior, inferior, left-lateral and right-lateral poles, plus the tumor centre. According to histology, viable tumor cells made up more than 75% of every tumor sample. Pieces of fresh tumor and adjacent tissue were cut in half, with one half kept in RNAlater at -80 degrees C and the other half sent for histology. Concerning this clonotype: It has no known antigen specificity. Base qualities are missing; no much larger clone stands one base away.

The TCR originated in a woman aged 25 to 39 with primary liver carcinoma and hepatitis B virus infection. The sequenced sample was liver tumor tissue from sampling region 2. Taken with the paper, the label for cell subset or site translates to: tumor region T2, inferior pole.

The nucleotide sequence reads as follows: TGTGCCAGCAGTCCGCGGACAGGGTTCACCGGAGGGCTATTTTTT. This encodes CASSPRTGFTGGLFF. The chain couples TRBV6-5 to TRBJ2-2; 8 junctional bases match TRBD1. CDR1 MNHEY and CDR2 SVGAGI were looked up in the germline V gene. The CDR3 holds 15 amino acids from the cysteine to the phenylalanine. Solely the CDR3 DNA is kept, with 45 bases framed from the first base. Germline trimming amounts to 5 bases on V and 17 bases on J, with 19 as the count of junction bases outside the gene matches.